The rows below give T cell receptor beta chains drawn from one sample of a study of T-cell memory formation after mild COVID-19. MiXCR was run by TCRdb on the 5' RACE reads, yielding one entry per CDR3 protein. The sample shows 140,000 to 150,000 distinct CDR3 sequences, roughly 24% of them seen only once. The sequencing sample was made of PBMCs or a T cell subset sorted from them (not recorded which). The receptor set was obtained from an adult woman who had mild COVID-19 (a few samples of this study predate the infection). Cell type and time point are not known. The conserved cysteine and the conserved F or W are not part of the CDR3 here. The D gene is left open where the match is weak.

D	V	J	CDR3
-	TRBV2	TRBJ1-2	ASCLERDPATGYT
-	TRBV7-9	TRBJ1-2	ASSQSGQAYYGYT
TRBD1	TRBV10-3	TRBJ2-7	AIGGQGDSYEQY
-	TRBV9	TRBJ2-5	ASSVDALETQY
-	TRBV27	TRBJ1-5	ASSPFGQPQH
-	TRBV7-6	TRBJ1-1	ASSLAGAGSEAF
TRBD2	TRBV9	TRBJ2-7	ASSAGLAGYEQY
TRBD2	TRBV28	TRBJ2-7	ASSPRLAGEILYEQY
-	TRBV7-6	TRBJ2-2	ASSSSSTGELF
TRBD1	TRBV11-2	TRBJ2-7	ASRGQGRAYEQY
-	TRBV5-5	TRBJ2-3	ASSWGDGATDTQY
-	TRBV6-1	TRBJ1-5	ASSEDLTEINQPQH
-	TRBV7-9	TRBJ1-3	ASSPPRGSGNTIY
-	TRBV6-6	TRBJ2-7	ASSFFRDTYEQY
-	TRBV7-9	TRBJ2-3	ASRGPGGSTSTDTQY
-	TRBV27	TRBJ2-1	ASSLGWNEQF
-	TRBV4-2	TRBJ1-6	ASSQVPHGGFNSPLH
-	TRBV7-6	TRBJ2-4	ASSLADGAKNIQY
TRBD2	TRBV4-2	TRBJ2-5	ASSPGVGGETQY
TRBD1	TRBV7-6	TRBJ2-5	ASSSAQGQLGETQY
-	TRBV7-9	TRBJ2-5	ASSPAEGYGETQY
TRBD2	TRBV20-1	TRBJ2-3	SAPQLAGGADTQY
-	TRBV7-2	TRBJ1-3	ASHFPGGSGNTIY
TRBD1	TRBV30	TRBJ2-3	AWSGTGSWDTQY
-	TRBV30	TRBJ2-5	AWSVGQQETQY
-	TRBV2	TRBJ2-2	ASVAANTGELF
-	TRBV5-1	TRBJ1-2	ASSGHGADPYGYT
-	TRBV4-1	TRBJ2-3	ASSPLGQDTQY
-	TRBV5-1	TRBJ1-2	ASSLEVRSSNYGYT
-	TRBV13	TRBJ2-7	ASSRREHRELGEQY
TRBD2	TRBV12-3/TRBV12-4	TRBJ2-1	ASSLLAGGNEQF
-	TRBV7-9	TRBJ1-5	ASIPGLSNQPQH
-	TRBV25-1	TRBJ2-2	ASSDSLAVNTGELF